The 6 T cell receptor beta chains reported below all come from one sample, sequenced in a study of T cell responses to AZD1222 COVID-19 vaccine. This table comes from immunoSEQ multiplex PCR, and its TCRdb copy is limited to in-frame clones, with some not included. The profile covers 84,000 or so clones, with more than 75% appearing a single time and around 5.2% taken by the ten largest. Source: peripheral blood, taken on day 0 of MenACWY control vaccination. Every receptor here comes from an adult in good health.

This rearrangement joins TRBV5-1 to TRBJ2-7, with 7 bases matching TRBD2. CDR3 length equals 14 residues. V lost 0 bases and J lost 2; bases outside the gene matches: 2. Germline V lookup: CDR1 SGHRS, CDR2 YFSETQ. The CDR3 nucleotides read TGCGCCAGCAGCTTGGCCGGGACTACCTACGAGCAGTACTTC. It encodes CASSLAGTTYEQYF.

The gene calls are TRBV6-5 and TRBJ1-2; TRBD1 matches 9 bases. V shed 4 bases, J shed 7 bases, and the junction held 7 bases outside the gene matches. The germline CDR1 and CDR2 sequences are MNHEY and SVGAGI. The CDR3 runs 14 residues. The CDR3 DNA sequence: TGTGCCAGCAGTTTTGGACAGGGGTCTCTTGGCTACACCTTC. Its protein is CASSFGQGSLGYTF.

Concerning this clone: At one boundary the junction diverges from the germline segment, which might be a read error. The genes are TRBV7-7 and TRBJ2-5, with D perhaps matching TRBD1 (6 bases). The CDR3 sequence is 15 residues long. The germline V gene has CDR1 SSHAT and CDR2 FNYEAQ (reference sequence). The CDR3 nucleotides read TGTGCTAGCAGACGGACAGCGAGTACCCAAGAGACCCAGTACTTC. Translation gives CASRRTASTQETQYF.

The CDR3 sequence: CASSSNRVIGEKLFF. Here the CDR3 DNA reads TGTGCCAGCAGTTCAAACAGGGTCATTGGTGAAAAACTGTTTTTT. The J gene is TRBJ1-4, the V gene TRBV27, with D perhaps TRBD1 (6 bases). Trimming took off 4 bases at V and 7 bases at J, with 16 bases between the two ends. The CDR3 runs 15 residues. Germline V gene lookup returns CDR1 MNHEY and CDR2 SMNVEV (reference sequence).

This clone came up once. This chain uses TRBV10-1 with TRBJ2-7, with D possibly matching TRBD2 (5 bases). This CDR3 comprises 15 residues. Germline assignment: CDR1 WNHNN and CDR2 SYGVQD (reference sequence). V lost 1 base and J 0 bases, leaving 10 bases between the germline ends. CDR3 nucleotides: TGCGCCAGCAGTGAGTTGCGGGCCGACTCCTACGAGCAGTACTTC. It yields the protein CASSELRADSYEQYF.

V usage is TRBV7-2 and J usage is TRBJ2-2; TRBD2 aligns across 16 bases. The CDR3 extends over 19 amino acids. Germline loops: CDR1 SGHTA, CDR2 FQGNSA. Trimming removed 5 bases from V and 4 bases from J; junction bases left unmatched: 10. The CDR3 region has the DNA TGTGCCAGCAGCGCGGGACTAGCGGGGGGGCCCAGGGGCACCGGGGAGCTGTTTTTT. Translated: CASSAGLAGGPRGTGELFF.